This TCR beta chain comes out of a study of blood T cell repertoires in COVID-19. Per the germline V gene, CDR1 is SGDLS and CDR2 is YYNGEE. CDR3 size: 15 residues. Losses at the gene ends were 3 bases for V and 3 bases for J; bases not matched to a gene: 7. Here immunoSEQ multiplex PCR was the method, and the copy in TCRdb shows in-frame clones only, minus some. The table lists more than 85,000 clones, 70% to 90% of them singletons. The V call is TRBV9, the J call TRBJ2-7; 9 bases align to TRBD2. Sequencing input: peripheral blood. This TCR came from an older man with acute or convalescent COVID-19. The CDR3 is CASSASSGTLYEQYF. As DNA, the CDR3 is TGTGCCAGCAGCGCTTCTAGCGGGACCCTCTACGAGCAGTACTTC.